This TCR beta chain comes out of a study of T cells in Graves' hyperthyroidism and ophthalmopathy. General study results and limits: Ophthalmopathy stood apart from stable hyperthyroidism in a 13 V-J model. The model foresaw ophthalmopathy a median 6.5 months prior to onset.

Exclusion of a patient resulted from uncontrolled infection, other autoimmune disease, pregnancy or lactation. Amplified regions were TCR beta CDR3 sequences from RNA transcripts. The primer set for the first-round RT-PCR of the TCR CDR3 was HTBI. TCRdb reprocessed the multiplex PCR reads with MiXCR, giving one entry per CDR3 protein. The table has more than 500,000 distinct CDR3 sequences, about 43% seen once; the top ten hold 15% to 20%. In this sample, this clonotype turned up a few times. Its antigen remains unidentified. Just one base apart from a much larger clone, this may be a read error. The sequencing sample was made of peripheral blood or thyroid tissue (not recorded which). The receptor was derived from an adult woman with Graves' disease, either hyperthyroidism or ophthalmopathy (not recorded which).

CDR3 DNA: TGTGCCAGCAGCTGGGCCTCTGGTTCACCCCTCCACTTT. It translates to CASSWASGSPLHF. The rearrangement joins TRBV7-6 to TRBJ1-6; no clear D gene. V lost 4 bases to trimming and J lost 9 bases, with 10 bases between them. Germline V gene data show CDR1 as SGHVS and CDR2 as FNYEAQ. The CDR3 is 13 amino acids.